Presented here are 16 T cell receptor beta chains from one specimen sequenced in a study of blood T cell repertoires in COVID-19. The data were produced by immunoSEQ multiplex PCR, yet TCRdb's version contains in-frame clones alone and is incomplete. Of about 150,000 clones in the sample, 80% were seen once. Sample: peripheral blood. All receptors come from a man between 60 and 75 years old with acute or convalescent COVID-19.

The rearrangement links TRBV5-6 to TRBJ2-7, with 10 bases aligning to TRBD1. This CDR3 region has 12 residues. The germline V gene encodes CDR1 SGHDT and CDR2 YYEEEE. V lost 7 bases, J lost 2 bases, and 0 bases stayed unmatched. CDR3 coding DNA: TGTGCCAGCGGACAGGGGGCCTACGAGCAGTACTTC. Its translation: CASGQGAYEQYF.

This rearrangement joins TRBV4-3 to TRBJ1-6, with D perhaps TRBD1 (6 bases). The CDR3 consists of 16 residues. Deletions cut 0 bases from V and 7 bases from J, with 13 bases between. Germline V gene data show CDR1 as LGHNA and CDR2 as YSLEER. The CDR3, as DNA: TGCGCCAGCAGCCAAGATGGGGGGGCTATAAATTCACCCCTCCACTTT. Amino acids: CASSQDGGAINSPLHF.

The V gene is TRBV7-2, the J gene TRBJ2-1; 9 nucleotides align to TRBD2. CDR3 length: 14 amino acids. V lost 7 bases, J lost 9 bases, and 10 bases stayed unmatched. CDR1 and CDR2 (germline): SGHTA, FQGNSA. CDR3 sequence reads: CASTIAGVFTEQFF. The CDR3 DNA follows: TGTGCCAGCACAATAGCGGGAGTTTTCACTGAGCAGTTCTTC. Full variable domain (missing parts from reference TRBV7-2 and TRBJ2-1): GAGVSQSPSNKVTEKGKDVELRCDPISGHTALYWYRQSLGQGLEFLIYFQGNSAPDKSGLPSDRFSAERTGGSVSTLTIQRTQQEDSAVYLCASTIAGVFTEQFFGPGTRLTVL.

The DNA for the CDR3 is TGTGCCAGAAGCTCAGTCCCGGAGGGTTTAGCCAAAAACATTCAGTACTTC. Translation gives CARSSVPEGLAKNIQYF. The rearrangement uses TRBV5-3 and TRBJ2-4; D is perhaps TRBD2 (6 bases). TRBV5-3 is given ORF status, its function remaining uncertain. The germline V and J ends were trimmed by 3 bases and 0 bases, with 16 bases remaining between them. The CDR3 extends over 17 amino acids.

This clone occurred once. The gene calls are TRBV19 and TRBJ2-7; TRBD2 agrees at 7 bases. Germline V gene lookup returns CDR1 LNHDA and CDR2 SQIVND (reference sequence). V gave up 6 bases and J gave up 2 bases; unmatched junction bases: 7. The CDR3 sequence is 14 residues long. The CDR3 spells CASSLPGGPYEQYF. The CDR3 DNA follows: TGTGCCAGTAGCCTGCCGGGGGGACCCTACGAGCAGTACTTC.

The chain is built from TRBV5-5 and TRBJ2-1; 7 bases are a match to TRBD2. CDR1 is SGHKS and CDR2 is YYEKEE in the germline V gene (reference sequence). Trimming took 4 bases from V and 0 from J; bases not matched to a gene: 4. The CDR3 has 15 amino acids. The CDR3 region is CASSVTSISYNEQFF. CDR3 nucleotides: TGTGCCAGCAGCGTGACTAGCATCTCCTACAATGAGCAGTTCTTC.

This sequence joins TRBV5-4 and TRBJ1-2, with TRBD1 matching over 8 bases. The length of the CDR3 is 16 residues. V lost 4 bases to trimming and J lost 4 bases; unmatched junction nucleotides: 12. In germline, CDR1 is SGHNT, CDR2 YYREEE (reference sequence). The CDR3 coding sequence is TGTGCCAGCAGCCCCCAGGGGGCAGGGGCCTTCTATGGCTACACCTTC. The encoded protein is CASSPQGAGAFYGYTF.

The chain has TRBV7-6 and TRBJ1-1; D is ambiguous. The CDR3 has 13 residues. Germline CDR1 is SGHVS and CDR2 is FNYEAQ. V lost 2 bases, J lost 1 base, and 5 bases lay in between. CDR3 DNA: TGTGCCAGCAGCTTAAGCGGGAACACTGAAGCTTTCTTT. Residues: CASSLSGNTEAFF.

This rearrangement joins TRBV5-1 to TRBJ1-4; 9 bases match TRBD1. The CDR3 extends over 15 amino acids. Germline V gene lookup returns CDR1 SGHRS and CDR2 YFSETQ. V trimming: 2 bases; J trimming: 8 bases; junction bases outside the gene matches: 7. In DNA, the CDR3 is TGCGCCAGCAGCTTAGGACAGGGGTTCGGGGAAAAACTGTTTTTT. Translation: CASSLGQGFGEKLFF.

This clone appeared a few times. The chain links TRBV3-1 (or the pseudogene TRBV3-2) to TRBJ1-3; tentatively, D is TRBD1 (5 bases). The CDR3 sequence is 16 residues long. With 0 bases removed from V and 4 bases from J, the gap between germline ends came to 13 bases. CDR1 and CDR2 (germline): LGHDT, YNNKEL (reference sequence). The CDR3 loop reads CASSQDRGAGGNTIYF. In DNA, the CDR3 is TGTGCCAGCAGCCAAGATCGTGGGGCTGGCGGAAACACCATATATTTT.

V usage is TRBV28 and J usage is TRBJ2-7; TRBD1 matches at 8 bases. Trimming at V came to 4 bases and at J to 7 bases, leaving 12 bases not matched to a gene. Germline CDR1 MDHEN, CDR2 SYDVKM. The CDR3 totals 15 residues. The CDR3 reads CASSSPSRGRREQYF. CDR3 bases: TGTGCCAGCAGTTCGCCATCCAGGGGGCGCAGAGAGCAGTACTTC.

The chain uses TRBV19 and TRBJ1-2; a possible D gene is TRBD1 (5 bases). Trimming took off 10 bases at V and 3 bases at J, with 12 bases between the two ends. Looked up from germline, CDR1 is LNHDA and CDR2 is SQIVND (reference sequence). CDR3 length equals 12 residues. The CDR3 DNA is TGTGCCACCGAGACAGCCTACTATGGCTACACCTTC. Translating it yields CATETAYYGYTF.

CDR3 sequence: CASSQGRGSGQAQETQYF. CDR3 in DNA: TGCGCCAGCAGCCAAGGACGCGGGTCGGGACAGGCACAAGAGACCCAGTACTTC. This rearrangement joins TRBV4-3 to TRBJ2-5; TRBD1 aligns across 8 bases. Germline assignment: CDR1 LGHNA and CDR2 YSLEER. This CDR3 is 18 amino acids long. Unmatched junction bases numbered 12, after V lost 1 base and J lost 2 bases.

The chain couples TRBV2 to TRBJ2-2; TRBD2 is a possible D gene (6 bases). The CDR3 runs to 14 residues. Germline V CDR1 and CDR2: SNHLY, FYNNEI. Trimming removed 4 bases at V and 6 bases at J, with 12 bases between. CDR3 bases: TGTGCCAGCAGTGCGTTCCCGGGGGCCGGGGAGCTGTTTTTT. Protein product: CASSAFPGAGELFF.

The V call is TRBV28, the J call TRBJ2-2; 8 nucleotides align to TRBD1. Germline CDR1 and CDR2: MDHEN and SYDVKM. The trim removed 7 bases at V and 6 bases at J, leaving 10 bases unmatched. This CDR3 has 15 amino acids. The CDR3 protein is CASIGQGKRAGELFF. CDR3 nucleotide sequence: TGTGCCAGCATCGGACAGGGTAAAAGGGCCGGGGAGCTGTTTTTT.

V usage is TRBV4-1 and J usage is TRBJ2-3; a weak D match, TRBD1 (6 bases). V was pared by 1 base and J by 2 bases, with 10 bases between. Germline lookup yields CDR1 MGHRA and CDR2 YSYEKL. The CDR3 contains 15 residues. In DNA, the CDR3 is TGCGCCAGCAGCCAAGTGGGGGCATACACAGATACGCAGTATTTT. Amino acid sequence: CASSQVGAYTDTQYF.